One sample yielded the 27 T cell receptor beta chains listed below, sequenced in a study of early stage breast cancer tumors. Profiling relied on immunoSEQ multiplex PCR, and the TCRdb table lists in-frame clones only, not all of them. The sample records about 58,000 clones, about three quarters being singletons. Sequenced material: blood. The source is a person aged 30-39 years with breast cancer.

The V call is TRBV6-1, the J call TRBJ1-1; TRBD1 matches at 8 bases. Germline V gene sequence: CDR1 MNHNS, CDR2 SASEGT. The ends lost 7 bases at V and 8 bases at J; junction bases unmatched: 3. The CDR3 has 11 residues. The CDR3 region is CASMGQEEAFF. The CDR3 region has the DNA TGTGCCAGCATGGGACAGGAAGAAGCTTTCTTT.

This clone was recorded a few times. V gene TRBV4-1 combines with J gene TRBJ1-5; D ambiguous. There are 16 residues in the CDR3. V was pared by 1 base and J by 7 bases, with 17 bases between. CDR1 and CDR2 (germline): MGHRA, YSYEKL. The DNA for the CDR3 is TGCGCCAGCAGCCAAGCGTGGCCCGGCGAGAGGCAGCCCCAGCATTTT. As protein: CASSQAWPGERQPQHF.

The CDR3 reads CASSQGGGALYGYTF. DNA for the CDR3: TGTGCCAGCAGTCAAGGTGGGGGGGCGCTCTATGGCTACACCTTC. The rearrangement uses TRBV6-6 and TRBJ1-2; tentative D call: TRBD1 (6 bases). This CDR3 contains 15 residues. Trimming pared 5 bases from V and 4 bases from J, leaving 17 bases between. The germline gives CDR1 MNHNY, CDR2 SVGAGI (reference sequence).

This sequence joins TRBV6-5 and TRBJ2-1; 7 bases align to TRBD2. The CDR3 has 15 amino acids. Trimming cost V 1 base and J 7 bases; bases outside gene matches: 7. The germline CDR1 and CDR2 sequences are MNHEY and SVGAGI. DNA for the CDR3: TGTGCCAGCAGTTACTGGCTAGCGGCGGGGAATGAGCAGTTCTTC. Amino acid sequence: CASSYWLAAGNEQFF.

This clone appeared a single time. V and J are TRBV9 and TRBJ2-3, with 7 bases aligning to TRBD2. This CDR3 has 17 residues. The J segment lost 0 bases and the V segment lost 2 bases, leaving 9 bases of the junction unmatched. From germline, CDR1 is SGDLS and CDR2 YYNGEE. This CDR3 reads CASSVSGGRGSTDTQYF. In nucleotides, the CDR3 is TGTGCCAGCAGCGTTTCGGGGGGACGGGGGAGCACAGATACGCAGTATTTT.

The rearrangement joins TRBV7-2 to TRBJ2-1; D not certain. The germline V gene has CDR1 SGHTA and CDR2 FQGNSA. V was pared by 1 base and J by 3 bases, with 13 bases between. This CDR3 spans 16 amino acids. CDR3 sequence: CASSLGSGPGYNEQFF. CDR3 bases: TGTGCCAGCAGCTTAGGATCCGGCCCGGGCTACAATGAGCAGTTCTTC.

The chain's CDR3 is CASKTRQVSEQYF. The CDR3 coding sequence is TGTGCCAGCAAGACAAGACAGGTCTCAGAGCAGTACTTC. The chain uses TRBV2 and TRBJ2-7, with TRBD1 as a possible D gene (6 bases). Germline V gene sequence: CDR1 SNHLY, CDR2 FYNNEI. The CDR3 loop spans 13 amino acids. Trimming shortened V by 7 bases and J by 7 bases, and 17 bases separated the two germline ends.

This clone has only one observation. The genes are TRBV6-1 and TRBJ1-1; D may be TRBD1 (6 bases). This CDR3 has 12 residues. Per the germline V gene, CDR1 is MNHNS and CDR2 is SASEGT. V shed 11 bases and J shed 0 bases, with 10 bases lying between them. Here the CDR3 DNA reads TGTGCCGTTGACAGGATGAACACTGAAGCTTTCTTT. Protein: CAVDRMNTEAFF.

The V call is TRBV6-6, the J call TRBJ2-3; D is unclear. There are 13 residues in the CDR3. The V gene lost 8 bases and the J gene lost 0 bases, with 9 bases spanning the gap. Germline V lookup: CDR1 MNHNY, CDR2 SVGAGI (reference sequence). The CDR3 coding sequence is TGTGCCAGCCTCAAGACAAGCACAGATACGCAGTATTTT. As protein: CASLKTSTDTQYF.

This chain joins TRBV9 and TRBJ1-3; possible D gene TRBD1, 5 bases. The germline CDR1 and CDR2 sequences are SGDLS and YYNGEE. The CDR3 is 15 amino acids. The ends were cut back, 4 bases at V and 0 bases at J, with 11 bases in the middle. The CDR3 spells CASSPLGVSGNTIYF. CDR3 DNA: TGTGCCAGCAGCCCCCTGGGGGTCTCTGGAAACACCATATATTTT.

This CDR3 reads CAISEGGTGVYEQYF. The CDR3 DNA reads as TGTGCCATCAGTGAGGGCGGGACAGGGGTGTACGAGCAGTACTTC. The V gene is TRBV10-3, the J gene TRBJ2-7, with 10 bases fitting TRBD1. This CDR3 comprises 15 residues. Germline CDR1 is ENHRY and CDR2 is SYGVKD. With 2 bases clipped from V and 4 bases from J, the junction kept 5 bases outside the gene matches.

This clone has just one count. The chain has TRBV19 and TRBJ1-5; D gene unclear. The CDR3 spans 16 residues. The V end was cut by 6 bases, the J end by 0 bases, with 15 bases between. Germline assignment: CDR1 LNHDA and CDR2 SQIVND (reference sequence). The CDR3 is CASSLRQAYSNQPQHF. The CDR3 bases are TGTGCCAGTAGCCTACGGCAGGCCTATAGCAATCAGCCCCAGCATTTT.

CDR3 bases: TGTGCCAGCACCCCATATCGTGGGAGCTATGGCTACACCTTC. Its translation: CASTPYRGSYGYTF. The rearrangement links TRBV28 to TRBJ1-2; D call uncertain. Germline V gives CDR1 MDHEN, CDR2 SYDVKM. Trimming took off 7 bases at V and 4 bases at J, with 16 bases between the two ends. The CDR3 spans 14 residues.

The genes are TRBV9 and TRBJ2-2, with 8 bases fitting TRBD1. Germline V CDR1 and CDR2: SGDLS, YYNGEE. V was pared by 0 bases and J by 6 bases, with 4 bases of the junction left unmatched. The CDR3 covers 15 residues. The CDR3 loop is CASSVVRTGSGELFF. As DNA, the CDR3 is TGTGCCAGCAGCGTAGTCCGGACAGGGTCCGGGGAGCTGTTTTTT. The full variable domain, rest sourced from reference TRBV9 and TRBJ2-2, is DSGVTQTPKHLITATGQRVTLRCSPRSGDLSVYWYQQSLDQGLQFLIQYYNGEERAKGNILERFSAQQFPDLHSELNLSSLELGDSALYFCASSVVRTGSGELFFGEGSRLTVL.

J is TRBJ1-1 and V is TRBV11-2; 9 bases align to TRBD1. There are 16 residues in the CDR3. The V gene end was trimmed by 4 bases and the J gene end by 2 bases; junction bases not matched to a gene: 8. Per the germline V gene, CDR1 is SGHAT and CDR2 is FQNNGV. The CDR3 coding sequence is TGTGCCAGCAGCTCTATACAGGGGGCTGCAAACACTGAAGCTTTCTTT. This translates into CASSSIQGAANTEAFF. Together with reference TRBV11-2 and TRBJ1-1, the CDR3 gives the full variable domain: EAGVAQSPRYKIIEKRQSVAFWCNPISGHATLYWYQQILGQGPKLLIQFQNNGVVDDSQLPKDRFSAERLKGVDSTLKIQPAKLEDSAVYLCASSSIQGAANTEAFFGQGTRLTVV.

In nucleotides, the CDR3 is TGTGCCAGCAGCTTAGACACGGGACTAACCATGCGGCAGTACTTC. Translation: CASSLDTGLTMRQYF. The chain employs TRBV7-2 and TRBJ2-7, with TRBD2 identical over 7 bases. Germline V CDR1 and CDR2: SGHTA, FQGNSA. The ends lost 1 base at V and 9 bases at J; junction bases unmatched: 12. This CDR3 comprises 15 residues. The full variable domain, with the rest looked up from reference TRBV7-2 and TRBJ2-7, is GAGVSQSPSNKVTEKGKDVELRCDPISGHTALYWYRQSLGQGLEFLIYFQGNSAPDKSGLPSDRFSAERTGGSVSTLTIQRTQQEDSAVYLCASSLDTGLTMRQYFGPGTRLTVT.

This clone turned up a few times. This chain uses TRBV10-3 with TRBJ2-2, with D tentatively TRBD2 (6 bases). This CDR3 has 12 amino acids. Germline V gene data show CDR1 as ENHRY and CDR2 as SYGVKD. V shed 5 bases and J shed 5 bases, with 6 bases lying between them. CDR3 residues: CAISRETGELFF. In DNA form, the CDR3 reads TGTGCCATCAGTCGGGAGACCGGGGAGCTGTTTTTT.

This clone was seen just once. The chain combines TRBV2 with TRBJ1-2; D is unclear. Trimming took off 2 bases at V and 4 bases at J, with 11 bases between the two ends. There are 14 residues in the CDR3. Germline V CDR1 and CDR2: SNHLY, FYNNEI. The CDR3 DNA reads as TGTGCCAGCAGTGAAACATCAGGTTTCTATGGCTACACCTTC. This translates into CASSETSGFYGYTF.

The genes are TRBV5-6 and TRBJ2-2, with 8 bases matching TRBD2. Germline CDR1 and CDR2: SGHDT and YYEEEE. The J segment lost 5 bases and the V segment lost 4 bases, leaving 10 bases of the junction unmatched. This CDR3 spans 16 amino acids. CDR3 region: CASSISGKFLTGELFF. CDR3 sequence (DNA): TGTGCCAGCAGCATTAGCGGGAAATTTTTGACCGGGGAGCTGTTTTTT.

The chain uses TRBV30 and TRBJ2-3; D unclear. The CDR3 is made up of 16 amino acids. Germline V CDR1 and CDR2: GTSNPN, SVGIG (reference sequence). V was cut by 0 bases and J by 0 bases, with 13 bases left in between. The CDR3 DNA reads as TGTGCCTGGAGTGTACTCGGCTCCACTAGCACAGATACGCAGTATTTT. This sequence encodes CAWSVLGSTSTDTQYF.

The rearrangement links TRBV5-1 to TRBJ2-7; 10 bases fit TRBD1. This CDR3 is built from 15 residues. V shed 3 bases and J 0 bases; nucleotides not matched to a gene: 3. From germline, CDR1 is SGHRS and CDR2 YFSETQ. CDR3 DNA: TGCGCCAGCAGCTGGGGACAGGGGAACTCCTACGAGCAGTACTTC. This translates into CASSWGQGNSYEQYF.

The V and J genes are TRBV7-8 and TRBJ1-1; D is perhaps TRBD1 (6 bases). CDR1 and CDR2 from the germline V gene are SGHVS and FQNEAQ. V dropped 1 base and J dropped 4 bases, with 16 bases sitting between them. The CDR3 totals 16 residues. This CDR3 reads CASSLGGAGRGTEAFF. The CDR3 region has the DNA TGTGCCAGCAGCTTAGGGGGAGCCGGCAGGGGCACTGAAGCTTTCTTT. Filled out from reference TRBV7-8 and TRBJ1-1, the complete variable domain reads GAGVSQSPRYKVAKRGQDVALRCDPISGHVSLFWYQQALGQGPEFLTYFQNEAQLDKSGLPSDRFFAERPEGSVSTLKIQRTQQEDSAVYLCASSLGGAGRGTEAFFGQGTRLTVV.

The genes are TRBV19 and TRBJ2-6; D possibly corresponds to TRBD1 (5 bases). This CDR3 comprises 20 residues. Germline-derived CDR1 and CDR2 are LNHDA and SQIVND (reference sequence). The V end was cut by 5 bases, the J end by 0 bases, with 23 bases between. The CDR3 loop reads CASSHSGPDLLASGANVLTF. The DNA for the CDR3 is TGTGCCAGTAGTCATTCAGGGCCAGACCTCCTCGCCTCTGGGGCCAACGTCCTGACTTTC.

The rearrangement uses TRBV19 and TRBJ1-1, with D possibly being TRBD1 (5 bases). Trimming stripped 5 bases from V and 1 base from J, with 14 bases between. This CDR3 has 15 amino acids. CDR1 LNHDA and CDR2 SQIVND come from the germline V gene (reference sequence). Here the CDR3 reads CASSPTTEGNTEAFF. CDR3 bases: TGTGCCAGTAGTCCTACGACAGAGGGGAACACTGAAGCTTTCTTT.

This rearrangement joins TRBV4-3 to TRBJ1-1; tentatively, D is TRBD1 (5 bases). V lost 1 base and J lost 0, with 15 bases in between. The CDR3 totals 17 residues. Germline V gene sequence: CDR1 LGHNA, CDR2 YSLEER. In DNA form, the CDR3 reads TGCGCCAGCAGCCAAGGGGCGGCAGGGTTGGTGAACACTGAAGCTTTCTTT. This encodes CASSQGAAGLVNTEAFF.

V gene TRBV5-1 combines with J gene TRBJ2-1, with 7 bases fitting TRBD1. Germline V gene sequence: CDR1 SGHRS, CDR2 YFSETQ. This CDR3 is built from 13 residues. J was trimmed by 4 bases and V by 6 bases; bases with no gene match: 4. The CDR3 protein is CASNTGAYNEQFF. The DNA of the CDR3 is TGCGCCAGCAATACAGGGGCGTACAATGAGCAGTTCTTC.

The chain combines TRBV19 with TRBJ2-1; D remains ambiguous. Germline V gives CDR1 LNHDA, CDR2 SQIVND (reference sequence). The CDR3 has 17 residues. V lost 5 bases and J lost 7, with 24 bases in between. The CDR3 sequence is CASSPLPVPSLMNEQFF. In DNA form, the CDR3 reads TGTGCCAGTAGTCCACTCCCGGTCCCTTCCTTGATGAATGAGCAGTTCTTC.